The sequence of this T cell receptor (beta chain) was determined in a study of cytomegalovirus exposure and HLA in healthy donors. Study as a whole: Unique TCR beta sequences numbering around 110 million came from 150 million to 200 million T cells in an earlier analysis.

Study-wide points: HLA-A and HLA-B allele assignments for most subjects were reportedly predicted accurately using TCR beta sequences. More than 15,000 TCR beta sequences were associated with HLA alleles at 0.05 false discovery rate in a later analysis. Most likely, a cluster of highly shared sequence variants arose as a sequencing artifact.

Germline CDR1 and CDR2: SGHTA and FQGTGA. V was trimmed by 4 bases and J by 9 bases, leaving 15 bases between them. There are 13 residues in the CDR3. Vbeta (60) and Jbeta (13) primers were used in the PCR. Repertoires were generated with immunoSEQ multiplex PCR, while TCRdb's copy carries only in-frame clones and drops some. This table has approximately 170,000 clones, less than 85% appearing once. This clone was counted a single time. The antigen is unknown. The sequencing sample was made of PBMCs. V usage is TRBV7-3 and J usage is TRBJ2-5, with TRBD1 as a possible D gene (6 bases). This receptor was obtained from a boy aged 2 to 9 in good health and CMV-seronegative. Here the CDR3 DNA reads TGTGCCAGCAGCTCCGGGACAAGGGCGGCCCAGTACTTC. Protein product: CASSSGTRAAQYF.